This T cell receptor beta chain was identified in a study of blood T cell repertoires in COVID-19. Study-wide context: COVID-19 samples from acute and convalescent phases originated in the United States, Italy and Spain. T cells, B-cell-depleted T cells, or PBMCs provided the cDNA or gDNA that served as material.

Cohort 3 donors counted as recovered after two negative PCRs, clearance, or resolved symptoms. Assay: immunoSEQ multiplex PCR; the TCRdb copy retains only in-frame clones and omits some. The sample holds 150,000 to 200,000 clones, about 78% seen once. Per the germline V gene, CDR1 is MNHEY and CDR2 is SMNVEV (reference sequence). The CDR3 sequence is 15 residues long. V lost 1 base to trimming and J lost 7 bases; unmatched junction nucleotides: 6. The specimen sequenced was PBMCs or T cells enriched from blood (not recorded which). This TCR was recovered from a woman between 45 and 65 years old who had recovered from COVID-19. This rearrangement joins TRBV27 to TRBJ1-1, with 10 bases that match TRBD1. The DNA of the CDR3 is TGTGCCAGCAGTTTATTCGGGACAGGGGCGATTGAAGCTTTCTTT. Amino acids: CASSLFGTGAIEAFF.